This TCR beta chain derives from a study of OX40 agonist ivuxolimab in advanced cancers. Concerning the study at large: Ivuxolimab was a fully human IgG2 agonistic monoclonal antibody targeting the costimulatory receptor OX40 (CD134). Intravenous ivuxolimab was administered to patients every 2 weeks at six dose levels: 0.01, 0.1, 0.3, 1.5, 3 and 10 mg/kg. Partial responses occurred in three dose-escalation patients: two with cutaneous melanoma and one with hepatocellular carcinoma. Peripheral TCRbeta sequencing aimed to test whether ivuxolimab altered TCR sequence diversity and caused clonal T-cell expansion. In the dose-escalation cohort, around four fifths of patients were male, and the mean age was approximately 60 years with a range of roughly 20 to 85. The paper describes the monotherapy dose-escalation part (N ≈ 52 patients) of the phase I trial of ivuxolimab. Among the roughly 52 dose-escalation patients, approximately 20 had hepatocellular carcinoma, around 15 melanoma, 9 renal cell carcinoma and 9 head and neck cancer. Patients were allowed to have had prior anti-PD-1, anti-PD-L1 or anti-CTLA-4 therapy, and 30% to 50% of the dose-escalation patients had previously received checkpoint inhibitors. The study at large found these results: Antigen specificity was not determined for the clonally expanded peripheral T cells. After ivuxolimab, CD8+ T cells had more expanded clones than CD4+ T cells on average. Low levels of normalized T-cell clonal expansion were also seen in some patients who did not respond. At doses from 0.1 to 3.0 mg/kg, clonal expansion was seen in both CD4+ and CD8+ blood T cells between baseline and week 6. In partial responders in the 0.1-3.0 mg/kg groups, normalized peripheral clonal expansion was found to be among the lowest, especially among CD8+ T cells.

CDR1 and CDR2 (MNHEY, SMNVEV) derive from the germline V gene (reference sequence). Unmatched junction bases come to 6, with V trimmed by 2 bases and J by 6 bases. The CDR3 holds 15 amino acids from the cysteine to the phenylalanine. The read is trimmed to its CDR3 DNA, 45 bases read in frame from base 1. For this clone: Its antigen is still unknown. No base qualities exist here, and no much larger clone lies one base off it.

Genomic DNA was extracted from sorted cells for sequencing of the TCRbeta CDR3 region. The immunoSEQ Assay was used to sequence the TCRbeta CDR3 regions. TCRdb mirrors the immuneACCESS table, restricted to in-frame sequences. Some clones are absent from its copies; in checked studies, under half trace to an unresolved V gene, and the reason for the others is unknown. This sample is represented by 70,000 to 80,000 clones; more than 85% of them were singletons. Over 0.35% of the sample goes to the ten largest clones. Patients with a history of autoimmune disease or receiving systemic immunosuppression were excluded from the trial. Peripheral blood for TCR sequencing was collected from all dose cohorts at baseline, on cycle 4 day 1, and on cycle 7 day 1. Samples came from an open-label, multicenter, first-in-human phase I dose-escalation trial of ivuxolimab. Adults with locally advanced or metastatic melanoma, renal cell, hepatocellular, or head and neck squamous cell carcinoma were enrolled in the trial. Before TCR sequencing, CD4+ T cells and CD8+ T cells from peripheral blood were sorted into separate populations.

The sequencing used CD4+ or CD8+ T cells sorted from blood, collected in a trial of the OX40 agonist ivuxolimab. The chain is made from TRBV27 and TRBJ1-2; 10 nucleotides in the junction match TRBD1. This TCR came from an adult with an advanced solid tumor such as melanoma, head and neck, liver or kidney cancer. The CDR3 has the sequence CASSLKDRGSHGYTF. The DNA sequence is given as TGTGCCAGCAGTTTAAAGGACAGGGGGTCTCATGGCTACACCTTC.